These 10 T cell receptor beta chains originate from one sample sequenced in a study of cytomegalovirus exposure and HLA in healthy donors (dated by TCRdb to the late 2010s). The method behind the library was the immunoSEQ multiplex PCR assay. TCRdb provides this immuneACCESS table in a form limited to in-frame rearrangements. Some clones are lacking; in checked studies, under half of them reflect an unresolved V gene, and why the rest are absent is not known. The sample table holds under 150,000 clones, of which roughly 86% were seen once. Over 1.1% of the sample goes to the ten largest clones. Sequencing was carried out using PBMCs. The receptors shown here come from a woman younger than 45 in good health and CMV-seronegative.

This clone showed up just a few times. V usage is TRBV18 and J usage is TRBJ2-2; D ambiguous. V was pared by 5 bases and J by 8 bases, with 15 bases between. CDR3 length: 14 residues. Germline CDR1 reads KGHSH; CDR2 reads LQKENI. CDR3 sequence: CASSASRNSGELFF. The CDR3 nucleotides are TGTGCCAGCTCAGCTTCTAGGAACTCAGGGGAGCTGTTTTTT.

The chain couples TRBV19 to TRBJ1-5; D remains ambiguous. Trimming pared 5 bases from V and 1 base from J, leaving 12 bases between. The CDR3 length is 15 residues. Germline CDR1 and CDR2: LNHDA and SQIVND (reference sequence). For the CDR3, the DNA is TGTGCCAGTAGTCAGCTACAGACGAGCAATCAGCCCCAGCATTTT. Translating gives CASSQLQTSNQPQHF. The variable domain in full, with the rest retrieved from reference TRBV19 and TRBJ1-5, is DGGITQSPKYLFRKEGQNVTLSCEQNLNHDAMYWYRQDPGQGLRLIYYSQIVNDFQKGDIAEGYSVSREKKESFPLTVTSAQKNPTAFYLCASSQLQTSNQPQHFGDGTRLSIL.

The CDR3 coding sequence is TGTGCCAGCAAGGAAGGGGATTCACCCCTCCACTTT. It is translated as CASKEGDSPLHF. The chain carries TRBV28 and TRBJ1-6, with D possibly being TRBD1 (5 bases). This CDR3 region has 12 residues. Trimming pared 7 bases from V and 8 bases from J, leaving 9 bases between. CDR1 and CDR2 (germline): MDHEN, SYDVKM.

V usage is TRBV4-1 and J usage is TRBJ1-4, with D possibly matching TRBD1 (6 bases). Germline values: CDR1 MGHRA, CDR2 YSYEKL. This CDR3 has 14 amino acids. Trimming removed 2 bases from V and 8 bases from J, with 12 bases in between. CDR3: CASSQKNTGEKLFF. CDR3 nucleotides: TGCGCCAGCAGCCAAAAAAATACAGGGGAAAAACTGTTTTTT.

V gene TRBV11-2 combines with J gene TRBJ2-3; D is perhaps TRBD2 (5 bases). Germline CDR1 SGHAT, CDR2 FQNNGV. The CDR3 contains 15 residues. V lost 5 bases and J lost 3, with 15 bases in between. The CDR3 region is CASSRQWTGTDTQYF. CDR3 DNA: TGTGCCAGCAGCCGACAATGGACTGGGACAGATACGCAGTATTTT.

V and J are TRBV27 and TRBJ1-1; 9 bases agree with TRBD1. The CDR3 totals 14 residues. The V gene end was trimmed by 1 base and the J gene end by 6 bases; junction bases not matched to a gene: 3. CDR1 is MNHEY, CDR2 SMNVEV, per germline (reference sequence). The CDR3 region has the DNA TGTGCCAGCAGTTTATTGGACAGGGGCTCTGAAGCTTTCTTT. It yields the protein CASSLLDRGSEAFF.

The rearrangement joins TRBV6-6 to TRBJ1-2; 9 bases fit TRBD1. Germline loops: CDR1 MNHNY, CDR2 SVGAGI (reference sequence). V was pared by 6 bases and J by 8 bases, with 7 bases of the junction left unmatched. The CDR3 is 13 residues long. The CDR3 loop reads CASSQTGGSGYTF. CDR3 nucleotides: TGTGCCAGCAGCCAGACAGGGGGAAGCGGCTACACCTTC.

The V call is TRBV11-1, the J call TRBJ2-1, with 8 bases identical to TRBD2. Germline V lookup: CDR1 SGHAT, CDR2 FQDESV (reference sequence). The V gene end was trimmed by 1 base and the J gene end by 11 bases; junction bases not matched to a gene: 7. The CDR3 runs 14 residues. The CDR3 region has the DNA TGTGCCAGCAGCTTAGATCTTACTAGCGGAAAGCAGTTCTTC. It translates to CASSLDLTSGKQFF.

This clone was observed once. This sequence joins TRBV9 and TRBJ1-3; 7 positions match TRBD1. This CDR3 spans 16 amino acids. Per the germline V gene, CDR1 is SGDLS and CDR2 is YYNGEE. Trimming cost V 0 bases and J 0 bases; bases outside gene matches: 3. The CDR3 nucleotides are TGTGCCAGCAGCGTAGAGGGACAGATCTCTGGAAACACCATATATTTT. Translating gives CASSVEGQISGNTIYF.

For the CDR3, the DNA is TGTGCCAGCAGCCTCCTTACAGGGGTGAACACTGAAGCTTTCTTT. Its protein product is CASSLLTGVNTEAFF. The genes are TRBV7-9 and TRBJ1-1; 7 bases agree with TRBD1. Germline trimming cut 5 bases from V and 0 bases from J; bases unmatched to any gene: 6. CDR3 length: 15 amino acids. CDR1 is SEHNR, CDR2 FQNEAQ, per germline (reference sequence).